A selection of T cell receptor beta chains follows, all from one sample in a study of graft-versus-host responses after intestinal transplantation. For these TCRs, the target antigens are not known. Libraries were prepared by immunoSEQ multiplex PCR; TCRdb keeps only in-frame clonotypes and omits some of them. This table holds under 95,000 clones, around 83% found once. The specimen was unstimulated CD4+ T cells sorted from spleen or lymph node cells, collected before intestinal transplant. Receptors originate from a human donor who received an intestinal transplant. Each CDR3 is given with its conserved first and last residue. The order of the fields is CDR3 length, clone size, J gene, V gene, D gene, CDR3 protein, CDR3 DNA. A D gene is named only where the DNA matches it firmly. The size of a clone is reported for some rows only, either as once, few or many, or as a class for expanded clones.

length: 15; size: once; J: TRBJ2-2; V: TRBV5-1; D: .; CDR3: CASSFAGTNTGELFF; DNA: TGCGCCAGCAGCTTTGCAGGGACGAACACCGGGGAGCTGTTTTTT
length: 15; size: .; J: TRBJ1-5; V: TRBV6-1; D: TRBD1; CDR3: CASSGSGGSNQPQHF; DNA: TGTGCCAGCAGTGGATCAGGGGGTAGCAATCAGCCCCAGCATTTT
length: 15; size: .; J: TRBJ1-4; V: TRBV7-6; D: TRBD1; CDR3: CASRKTGTVNEKLFF; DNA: TGTGCCAGCAGGAAAACCGGGACAGTGAATGAAAAACTGTTTTTT
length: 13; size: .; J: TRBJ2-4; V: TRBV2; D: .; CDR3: CASSSDSKNIQYF; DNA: TGTGCCAGCAGTTCGGACAGTAAAAACATTCAGTACTTC
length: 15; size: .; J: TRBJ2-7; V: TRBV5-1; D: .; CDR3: CASSLGQPGPYEQYF; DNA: TGCGCCAGCAGCTTGGGGCAGCCTGGGCCCTACGAGCAGTACTTC
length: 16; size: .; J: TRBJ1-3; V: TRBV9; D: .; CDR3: CASSETPREEGNTIYF; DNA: TGTGCCAGCAGCGAAACCCCGAGGGAGGAAGGAAACACCATATATTTT
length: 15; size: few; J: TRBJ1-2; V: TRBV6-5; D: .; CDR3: CASSYSWAGEGGYTF; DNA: TGTGCCAGCAGTTACTCCTGGGCGGGGGAGGGTGGCTACACCTTC
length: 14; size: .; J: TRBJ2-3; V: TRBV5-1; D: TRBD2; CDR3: CASTRGDLGDTQYF; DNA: TGCGCCAGCACCCGGGGGGACCTAGGAGATACGCAGTATTTT
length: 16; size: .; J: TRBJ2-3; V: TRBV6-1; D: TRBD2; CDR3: CASSEVVGRGTDTQYF; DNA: TGTGCCAGCAGTGAAGTGGTAGGGAGGGGCACAGATACGCAGTATTTT
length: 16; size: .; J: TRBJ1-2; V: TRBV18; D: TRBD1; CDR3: CASSTMTGYWNYGYTF; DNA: TGTGCCAGCTCAACAATGACAGGGTACTGGAACTATGGCTACACCTTC
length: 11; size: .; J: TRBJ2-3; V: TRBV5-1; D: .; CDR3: CASSLRDTQYF; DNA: TGCGCCAGCAGCTTGCGGGATACGCAGTATTTT
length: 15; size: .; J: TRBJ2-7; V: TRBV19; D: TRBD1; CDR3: CASSIKGGEGYEQYF; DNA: TGTGCCAGTAGTATAAAAGGGGGCGAGGGATACGAGCAGTACTTC
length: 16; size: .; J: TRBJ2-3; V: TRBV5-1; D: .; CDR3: CASRSTRAGETDTQYF; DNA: TGCGCCAGCCGTTCTACCCGAGCCGGGGAAACAGATACGCAGTATTTT
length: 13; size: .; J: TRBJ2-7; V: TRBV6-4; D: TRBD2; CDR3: CASSDPASGAQYF; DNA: TGTGCCAGCAGTGACCCGGCTAGCGGGGCGCAGTACTTC
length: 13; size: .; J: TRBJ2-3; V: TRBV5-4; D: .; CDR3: CASSSTGTDTQYF; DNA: TGTGCCAGCAGTTCGACTGGCACAGATACGCAGTATTTT
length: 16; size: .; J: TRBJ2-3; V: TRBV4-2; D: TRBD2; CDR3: CASSQTGTRITDTQYF; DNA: TGTGCCAGCAGCCAAACCGGGACTAGAATTACAGATACGCAGTATTTT
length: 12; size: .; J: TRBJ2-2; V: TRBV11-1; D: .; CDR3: CASSPGDGELFF; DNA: TGTGCCAGCAGCCCGGGGGACGGGGAGCTGTTTTTT
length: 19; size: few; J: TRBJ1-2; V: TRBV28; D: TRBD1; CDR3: CASSPSPPGQGLSNYGYTF; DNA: TGTGCCAGCAGTCCCAGCCCCCCAGGACAGGGGCTTTCTAACTATGGCTACACCTTC
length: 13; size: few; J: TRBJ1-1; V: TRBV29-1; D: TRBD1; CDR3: CSVVGTGGTEAFF; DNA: TGCAGCGTTGTTGGGACAGGGGGCACTGAAGCTTTCTTT
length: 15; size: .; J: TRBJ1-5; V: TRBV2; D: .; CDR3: CASRGQRGPNQPQHF; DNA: TGTGCCAGCAGGGGTCAAAGGGGTCCCAATCAGCCCCAGCATTTT
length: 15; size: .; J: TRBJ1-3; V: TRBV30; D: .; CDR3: CAWSVREDYGNTIYF; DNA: TGTGCCTGGAGTGTACGGGAGGATTACGGAAACACCATATATTTT
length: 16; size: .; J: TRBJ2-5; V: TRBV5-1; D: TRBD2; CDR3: CASSLGYSSGGETQYF; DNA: TGCGCCAGCAGCTTGGGTTACTCCAGCGGGGGTGAGACCCAGTACTTC
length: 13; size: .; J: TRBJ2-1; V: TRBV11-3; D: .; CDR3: CASSLGSQSPQFF; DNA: TGTGCCAGCAGCTTAGGGTCTCAGTCTCCACAGTTCTTC
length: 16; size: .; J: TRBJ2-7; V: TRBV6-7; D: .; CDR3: CASSSLWLPGAYEQYF; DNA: TGTGCCAGCAGCAGCCTTTGGCTACCCGGGGCCTACGAGCAGTACTTC
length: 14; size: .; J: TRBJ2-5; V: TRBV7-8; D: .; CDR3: CASSLGRIQETQYF; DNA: TGTGCCAGCAGCTTAGGGAGGATCCAAGAGACCCAGTACTTC
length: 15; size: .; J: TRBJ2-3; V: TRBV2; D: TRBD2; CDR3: CASSESGGDTDTQYF; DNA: TGTGCCAGCAGTGAAAGCGGGGGGGATACAGATACGCAGTATTTT
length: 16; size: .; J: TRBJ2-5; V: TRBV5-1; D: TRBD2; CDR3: CASSFGLAGVSETQYF; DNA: TGCGCCAGCAGCTTTGGGCTAGCGGGAGTTTCGGAGACCCAGTACTTC
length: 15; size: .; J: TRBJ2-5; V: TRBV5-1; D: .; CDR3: CASSIRDTRQETQYF; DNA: TGCGCCAGCAGCATCCGGGACACCCGTCAAGAGACCCAGTACTTC
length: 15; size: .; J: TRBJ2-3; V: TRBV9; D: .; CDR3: CASSVPSRGTDTQYF; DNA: TGTGCCAGCAGCGTGCCTTCCAGGGGCACAGATACGCAGTATTTT
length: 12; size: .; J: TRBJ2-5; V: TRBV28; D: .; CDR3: CASSLAGETQYF; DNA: TGTGCCAGCAGTTTGGCAGGGGAGACCCAGTACTTC
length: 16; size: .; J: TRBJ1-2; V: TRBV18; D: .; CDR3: CASSPNPLSGAYGYTF; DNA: TGTGCCAGCTCACCAAATCCCCTTTCAGGGGCCTATGGCTACACCTTC
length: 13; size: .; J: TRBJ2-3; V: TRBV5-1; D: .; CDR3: CASSLEWRDTQYF; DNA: TGCGCCAGCAGCTTGGAATGGCGGGATACGCAGTATTTT
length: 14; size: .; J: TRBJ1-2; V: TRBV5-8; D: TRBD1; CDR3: CASSFGQGAVGYTF; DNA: TGTGCCAGCAGCTTCGGACAGGGGGCGGTAGGCTACACCTTC
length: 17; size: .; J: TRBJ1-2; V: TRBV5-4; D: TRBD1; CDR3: CASRIGQGNRANYGYTF; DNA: TGTGCCAGCCGGATTGGACAGGGGAACAGGGCTAACTATGGCTACACCTTC
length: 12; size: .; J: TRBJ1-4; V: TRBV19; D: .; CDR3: CASSIRGEKLFF; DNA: TGTGCCAGTAGTATCAGGGGTGAAAAACTGTTTTTT
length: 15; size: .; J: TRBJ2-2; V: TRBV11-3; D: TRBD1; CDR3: CASSSGTGFTGELFF; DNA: TGTGCCAGCAGCTCCGGGACAGGGTTTACCGGGGAGCTGTTTTTT
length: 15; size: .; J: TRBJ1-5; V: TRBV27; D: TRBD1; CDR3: CASSSRQGTNQPQHF; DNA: TGTGCCAGCAGTTCCAGACAGGGGACCAATCAGCCCCAGCATTTT
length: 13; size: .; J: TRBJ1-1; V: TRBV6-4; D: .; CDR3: CASSRQMNTEAFF; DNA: TGTGCCAGCAGTCGACAGATGAACACTGAAGCTTTCTTT
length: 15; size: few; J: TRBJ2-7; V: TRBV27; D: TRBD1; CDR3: CASSLVGQPSYEQYF; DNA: TGTGCCAGCAGTTTAGTGGGACAGCCCTCCTACGAGCAGTACTTC
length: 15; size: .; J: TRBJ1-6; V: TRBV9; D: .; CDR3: CASSVNSGYNSPLHF; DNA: TGTGCCAGCAGCGTAAATTCGGGGTATAATTCACCCCTCCACTTT
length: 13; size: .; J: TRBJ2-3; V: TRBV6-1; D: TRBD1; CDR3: CASRDRGTDTQYF; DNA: TGTGCCAGCAGGGACAGGGGAACAGATACGCAGTATTTT